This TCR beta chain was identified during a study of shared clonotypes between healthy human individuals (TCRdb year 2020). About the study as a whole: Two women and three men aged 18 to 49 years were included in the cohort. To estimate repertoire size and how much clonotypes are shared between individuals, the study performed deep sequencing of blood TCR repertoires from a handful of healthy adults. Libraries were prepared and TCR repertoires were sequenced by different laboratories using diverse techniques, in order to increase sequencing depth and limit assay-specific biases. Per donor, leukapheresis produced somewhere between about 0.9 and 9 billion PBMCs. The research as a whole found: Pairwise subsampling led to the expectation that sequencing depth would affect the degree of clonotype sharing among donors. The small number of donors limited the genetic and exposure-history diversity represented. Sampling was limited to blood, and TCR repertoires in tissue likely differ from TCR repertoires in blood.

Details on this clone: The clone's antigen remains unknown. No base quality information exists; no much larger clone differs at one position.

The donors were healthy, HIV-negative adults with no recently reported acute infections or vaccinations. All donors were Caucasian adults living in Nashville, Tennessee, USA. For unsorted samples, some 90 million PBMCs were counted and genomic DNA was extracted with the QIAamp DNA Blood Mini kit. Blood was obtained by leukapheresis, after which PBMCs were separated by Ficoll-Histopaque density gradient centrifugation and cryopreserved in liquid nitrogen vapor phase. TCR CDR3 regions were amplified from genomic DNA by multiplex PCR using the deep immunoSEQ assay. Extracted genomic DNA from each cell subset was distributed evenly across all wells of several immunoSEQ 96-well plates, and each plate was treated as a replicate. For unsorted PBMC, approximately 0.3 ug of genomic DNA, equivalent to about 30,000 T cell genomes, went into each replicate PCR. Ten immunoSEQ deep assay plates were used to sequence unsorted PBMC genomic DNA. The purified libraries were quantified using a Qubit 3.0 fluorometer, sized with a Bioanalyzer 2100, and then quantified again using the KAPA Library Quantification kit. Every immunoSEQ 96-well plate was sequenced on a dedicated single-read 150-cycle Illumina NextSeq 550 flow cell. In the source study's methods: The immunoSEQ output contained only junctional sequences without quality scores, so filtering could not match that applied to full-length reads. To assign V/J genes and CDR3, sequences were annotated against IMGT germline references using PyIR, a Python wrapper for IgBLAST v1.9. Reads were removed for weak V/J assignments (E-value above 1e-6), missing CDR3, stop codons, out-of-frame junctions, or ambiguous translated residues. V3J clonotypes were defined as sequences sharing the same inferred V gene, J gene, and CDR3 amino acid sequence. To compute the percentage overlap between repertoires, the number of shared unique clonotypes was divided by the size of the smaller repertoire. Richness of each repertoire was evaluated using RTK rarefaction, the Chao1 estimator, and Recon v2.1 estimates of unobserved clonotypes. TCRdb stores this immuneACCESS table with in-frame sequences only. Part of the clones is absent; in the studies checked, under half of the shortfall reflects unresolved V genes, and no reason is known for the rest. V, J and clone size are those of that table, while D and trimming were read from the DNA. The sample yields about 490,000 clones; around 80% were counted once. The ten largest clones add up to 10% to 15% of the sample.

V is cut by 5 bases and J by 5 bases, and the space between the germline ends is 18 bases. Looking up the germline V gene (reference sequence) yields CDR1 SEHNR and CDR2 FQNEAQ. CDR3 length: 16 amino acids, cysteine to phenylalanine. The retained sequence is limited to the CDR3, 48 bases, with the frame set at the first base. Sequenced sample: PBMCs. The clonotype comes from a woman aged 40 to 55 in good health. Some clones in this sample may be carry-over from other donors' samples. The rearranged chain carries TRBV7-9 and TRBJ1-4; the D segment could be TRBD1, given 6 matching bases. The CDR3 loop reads CASSRVWTAANEKLFF. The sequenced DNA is TGTGCCAGCAGCCGGGTTTGGACAGCTGCAAATGAAAAACTGTTTTTT.